This T cell receptor beta chain was identified in a study of T cell responses to AZD1222 COVID-19 vaccine. General observations from the study: Reportedly, nearly half of unique spike TCRs recognized epitopes outside B.1.351/B.1.1.7 mutations. A mostly white British donor set with more females was recruited, and clonal diversity was possibly underestimated. No day 14 peak samples; only post-peak repertoires were characterized.

Worth noting for this clone: Its antigen is not identified.

This table comes from immunoSEQ multiplex PCR, and its TCRdb copy is limited to in-frame clones, with some not included. The table includes 150,000 to 200,000 clones, 80% to 95% detected once. The germline V and J ends were trimmed by 6 bases and 2 bases, with 6 bases remaining between them. The CDR3 is made up of 12 amino acids. Germline V gene sequence: CDR1 ENHRY, CDR2 SYGVKD. This specimen consisted of peripheral blood, obtained 28 days after the second AZD1222 dose. The V and J genes are TRBV10-3 and TRBJ2-3, with D unclear. The receptor was isolated from an adult who received the AZD1222 COVID-19 vaccine. CDR3 in DNA: TGTGCCATCAGGAATCACACAGATACGCAGTATTTT. This translates into CAIRNHTDTQYF.